This T cell receptor beta chain was identified in a study of CD8 T cells in Susac syndrome. A quantity of about 0.45 to 1 ug RNA underwent reverse transcription using random hexamers. Across 54 Vbeta and 13 Jbeta, immunoSEQ multiplex PCR amplified TCR beta CDR3. A single record per CDR3 protein comes from TCRdb applying MiXCR to the immunoSEQ multiplex PCR reads. The table shows approximately 280,000 distinct CDR3 sequences, with around 83% occurring only once. Points from the study as a whole: The study acknowledged a relatively small number of individuals in its TCR sequencing and HLA analysis.

This clonotype showed up just a few times. Antigen specificity is unknown. CDR3 size: 13 residues. The germline CDR1 and CDR2 sequences are SEHNR and FQNEAQ (reference sequence). Trimming shortened V by 1 base and J by 3 bases, and 7 bases separated the two germline ends. The authors carried out high-throughput sequencing of TCR beta. They applied it to CD8+ and CD4+ T cells obtained from blood. The authors negatively isolated CD8+ and CD4+ T cells and FACS-enriched TEMRA cells. The TCR originated in a human donor with multiple sclerosis. Source material: CD8+ T cells from PBMCs. The chain employs TRBV7-9 and TRBJ2-7; no reliable D call. The CDR3 loop reads CASSLVDRYEQYF. CDR3 sequence (DNA): TGTGCCAGCAGCTTAGTGGACCGCTACGAGCAGTACTTC.